This TCR beta chain originates from a study of vaccination effects on CD4 cells after COVID-19. This clone has just a few counts. The antigen remains unidentified. The protocol was immunoSEQ multiplex PCR, while the TCRdb copy is restricted to in-frame clones and leaves out a portion. The top ten hold about 3% of the sample, which has more than 30,000 clones, 65% to 75% seen once. Subsequent to 10 days of culture, CD4+ T cells were isolated. No vaccinee had earlier SARS-CoV-2 infection, and nucleocapsid antibodies were negative. IL-2 medium supplanted half the medium on days 3 and 7. Sequenced material: CD4+ T cells from PBMCs cultured without peptide, taken before COVID-19 vaccination. This TCR was sampled from a human donor who received a COVID-19 vaccine.

The CDR3 sequence: CSGTHGTGTMNTEAFF. Here the CDR3 DNA reads TGCAGCGGCACTCATGGGACAGGGACAATGAACACTGAAGCTTTCTTT. The rearrangement uses TRBV29-1 and TRBJ1-1, with TRBD1 identical over 9 bases. CDR1 SQVTM and CDR2 ANQGSEA come from the germline V gene. The CDR3 has 16 amino acids. The V gene end was trimmed by 7 bases and the J gene end by 0 bases; junction bases not matched to a gene: 12.